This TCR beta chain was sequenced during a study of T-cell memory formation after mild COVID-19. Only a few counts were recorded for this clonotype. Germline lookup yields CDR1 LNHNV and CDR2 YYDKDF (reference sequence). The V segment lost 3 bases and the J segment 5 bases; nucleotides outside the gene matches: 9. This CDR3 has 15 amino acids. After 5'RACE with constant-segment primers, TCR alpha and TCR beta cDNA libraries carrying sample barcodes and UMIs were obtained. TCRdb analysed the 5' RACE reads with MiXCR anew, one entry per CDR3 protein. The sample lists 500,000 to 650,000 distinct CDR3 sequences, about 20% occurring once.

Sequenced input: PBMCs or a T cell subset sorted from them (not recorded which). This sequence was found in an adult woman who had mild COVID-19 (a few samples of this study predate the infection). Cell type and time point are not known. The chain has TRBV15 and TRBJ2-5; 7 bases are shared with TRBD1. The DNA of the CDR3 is TGTGCCACCAGCAGGTTCACAGGGGCCGTCGAGACCCAGTACTTC. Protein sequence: CATSRFTGAVETQYF. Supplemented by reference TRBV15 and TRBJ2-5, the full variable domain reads DAMVIQNPRYQVTQFGKPVTLSCSQTLNHNVMYWYQQKSSQAPKLLFHYYDKDFNNEADTPDNFQSRRPNTSFCFLDIRSPGLGDTAMYLCATSRFTGAVETQYFGPGTRLLVL.